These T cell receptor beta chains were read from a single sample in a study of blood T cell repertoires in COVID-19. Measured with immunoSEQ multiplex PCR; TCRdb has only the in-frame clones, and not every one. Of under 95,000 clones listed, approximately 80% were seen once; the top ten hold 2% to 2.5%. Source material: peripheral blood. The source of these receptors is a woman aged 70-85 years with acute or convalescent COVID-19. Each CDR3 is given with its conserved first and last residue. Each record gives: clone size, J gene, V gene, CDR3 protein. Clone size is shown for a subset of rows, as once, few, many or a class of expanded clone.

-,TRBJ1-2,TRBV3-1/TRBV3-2,CASSRSVNYGYTF
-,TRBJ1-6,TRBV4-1,CASSQEGTTGGNSPLHF
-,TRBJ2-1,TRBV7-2,CASSLAPGGGAENEQFF
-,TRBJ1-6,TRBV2,CASSADRAGNNSPLHF
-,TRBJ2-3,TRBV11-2,CASSAGFPDTQYF
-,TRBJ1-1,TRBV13,CASSRPAGYTEAFF
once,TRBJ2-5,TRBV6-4,CASSDSRGLSQETQYF
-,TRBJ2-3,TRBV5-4,CASKASGGPTDTQYF
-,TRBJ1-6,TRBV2,CASLGRVASPLHF
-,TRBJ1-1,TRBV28,CASSSPPGVAEAFF
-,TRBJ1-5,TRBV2,CASNRGSDQPQHF
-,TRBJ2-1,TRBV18,CASSPGQAAYNEQFF
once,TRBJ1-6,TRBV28,CASSLGYREILHF
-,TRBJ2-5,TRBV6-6,CASSQLGTSQETQYF
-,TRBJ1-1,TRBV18,CASSPQTGRTGTEAFF
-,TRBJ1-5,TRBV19,CASRIDRGNNQPQHF
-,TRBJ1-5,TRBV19,CASSIWGDQPQHF
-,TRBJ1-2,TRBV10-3,CAISESSKQDFRGYTF
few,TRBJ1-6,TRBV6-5,CASSYRGPDSPLHF
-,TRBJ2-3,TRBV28,CASRPMGQGSDTQYF
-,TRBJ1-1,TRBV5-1,CASSLTGGTNTEAFF
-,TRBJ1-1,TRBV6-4,CASSARGQSSPFHTEAFF
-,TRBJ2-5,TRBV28,CASSLEGVRETQYF
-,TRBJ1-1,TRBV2,CASSPTENTEAFF
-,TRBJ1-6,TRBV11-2,CASSLLPQGGSPLHF
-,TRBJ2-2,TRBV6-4,CASRRQTNTGELFF
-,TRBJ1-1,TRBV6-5,CASREHKVNTEAFF
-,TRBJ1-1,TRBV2,CASRAPGTANTEAFF
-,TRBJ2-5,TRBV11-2,CASSPFGAQETQYF
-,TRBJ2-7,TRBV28,CASNNQDGTYEQYF
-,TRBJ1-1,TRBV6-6,CASSPTGGETEAFF
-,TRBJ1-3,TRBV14,CASSHGPSGNTIYF
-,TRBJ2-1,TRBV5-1,CASSSDSSYNEQFF
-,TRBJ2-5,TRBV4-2,CASSPDWRQPETQYF
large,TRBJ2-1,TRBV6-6,CASEMGTGFNEQFF
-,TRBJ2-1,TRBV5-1,CASSLAQFIWDINEQFF
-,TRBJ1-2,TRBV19,CASSPRTGEGGYTF
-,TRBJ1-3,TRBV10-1,CASSEGGSGNTIYF
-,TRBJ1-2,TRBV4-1,CASSQVIRGEGYTF
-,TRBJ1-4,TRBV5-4,CASSRDSEKLFF
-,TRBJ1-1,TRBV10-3,CAISDRRRTEAFF
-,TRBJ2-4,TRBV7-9,CASSFRSNIQYF
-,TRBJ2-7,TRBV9,CASSETSGVSREQYF
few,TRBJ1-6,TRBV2,CASKSQGDSPLHF
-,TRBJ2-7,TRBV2,CASSLRALTYEQYF
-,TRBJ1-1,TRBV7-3,CASSLQGDTEAFF
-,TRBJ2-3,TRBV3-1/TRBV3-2,CASSQGLVAGDRTDTQYF
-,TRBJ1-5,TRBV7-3,CASSLSPEGNQPQHF
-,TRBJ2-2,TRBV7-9,CASSLGGARSTGELFF
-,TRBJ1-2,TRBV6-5,CASNREQTYGYTF
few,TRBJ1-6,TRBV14,CASSSGGGLSPLHF
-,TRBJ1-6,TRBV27,CASKATGKDSPLHF
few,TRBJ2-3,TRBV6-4,CASSLTSVTDTQYF
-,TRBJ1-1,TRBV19,CASSIGLADTEAFF
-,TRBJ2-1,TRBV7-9,CASSLTTGQGTNEQFF
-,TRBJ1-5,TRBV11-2,CASSPYGSNQPQHF
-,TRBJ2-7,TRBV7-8,CASSLGLSYEQYF
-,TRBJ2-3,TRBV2,CASSRDRGTDTQYF
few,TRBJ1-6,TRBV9,CASSGQGGSETPLHF